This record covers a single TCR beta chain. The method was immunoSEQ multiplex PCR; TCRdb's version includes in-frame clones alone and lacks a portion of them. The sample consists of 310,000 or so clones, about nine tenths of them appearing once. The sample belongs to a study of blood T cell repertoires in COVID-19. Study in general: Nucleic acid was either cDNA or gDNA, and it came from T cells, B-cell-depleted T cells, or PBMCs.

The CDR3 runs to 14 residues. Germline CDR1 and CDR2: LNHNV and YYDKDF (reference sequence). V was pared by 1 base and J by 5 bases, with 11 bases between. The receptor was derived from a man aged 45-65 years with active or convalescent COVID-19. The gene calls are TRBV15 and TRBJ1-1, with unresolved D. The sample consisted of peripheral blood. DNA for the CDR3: TGTGCCACCAGCAGAGGTGGGTTGAGGACTGAAGCTTTCTTT. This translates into CATSRGGLRTEAFF.